Each of the 21 T cell receptor beta chains below was sequenced from the same sample in a study of cytomegalovirus exposure and HLA in healthy donors. PCR amplification relied on 60 Vbeta primers (plus 13 Jbeta primers). Some clones are missing from TCRdb's copy, which holds only in-frame ones; the method was immunoSEQ multiplex PCR. The sample holds about 150,000 clones, around 79% seen once. The sequenced material came from PBMCs. The receptor set was obtained from a male donor in good health and CMV-seronegative.

The chain employs TRBV4-1 and TRBJ2-7; tentatively, D is TRBD1 (6 bases). The CDR3 contains 14 residues. V lost 0 bases, J lost 3 bases, and 9 bases lay in between. The V gene's germline CDR1 is MGHRA and CDR2 YSYEKL. CDR3 residues: CASSQELRGYEQYF. CDR3 coding DNA: TGCGCCAGCAGCCAAGAACTCAGGGGCTACGAGCAGTACTTC.

The V gene is TRBV19, the J gene TRBJ2-1; perhaps TRBD2 as D (6 bases). V lost 0 bases, J lost 0 bases, and 9 bases lay in between. Germline CDR1 is LNHDA and CDR2 is SQIVND (reference sequence). The CDR3 runs to 16 residues. DNA of the CDR3: TGTGCCAGTAGTATAGAGACGGGACTCTCCTACAATGAGCAGTTCTTC. Translating gives CASSIETGLSYNEQFF.

The V and J genes are TRBV4-2 and TRBJ2-1; 8 bases align to TRBD2. The trim removed 3 bases at V and 3 bases at J, leaving 10 bases unmatched. The CDR3 consists of 17 residues. Germline-derived CDR1 and CDR2 are LGHNA and YNFKEQ. DNA for the CDR3: TGTGCCAGCAGCCACCTGGGAGTTAGCGGGATCTACAATGAGCAGTTCTTC. It codes for CASSHLGVSGIYNEQFF.

This sequence joins TRBV7-8 and TRBJ1-5; no clear D gene. V dropped 5 bases and J dropped 9 bases, with 14 bases sitting between them. This CDR3 has 13 residues. Germline CDR1 SGHVS, CDR2 FQNEAQ. The CDR3 nucleotides are TGTGCCAGCAGCCCACGCGACGGCGGGCCCCAGCATTTT. Residues: CASSPRDGGPQHF.

In its sample, this clone was seen once. The genes are TRBV7-3 and TRBJ2-1, with 13 nucleotides matching TRBD2. This CDR3 spans 18 amino acids. Germline V gives CDR1 SGHTA, CDR2 FQGTGA. Trimming at V came to 2 bases and at J to 4 bases, leaving 8 bases not matched to a gene. The chain's CDR3 is CASSLDRTSGGSYNEQFF. The CDR3 nucleotides are TGTGCCAGCAGCTTAGACCGGACTAGCGGGGGCTCTTACAATGAGCAGTTCTTC.

The DNA of the CDR3 is TGCGCCAGCAGCTTGGGGGGGGACTACGAGCAGTACTTC. Protein sequence: CASSLGGDYEQYF. The genes are TRBV5-1 and TRBJ2-5, with D tentatively TRBD2 (6 bases). The DNA end favors TRBJ2-7, so the J call may be wrong. Per germline, CDR1 SGHRS and CDR2 YFSETQ. The CDR3 contains 13 residues.

The V call is TRBV27, the J call TRBJ2-7; 10 bases fit TRBD1. Per germline, CDR1 MNHEY and CDR2 SMNVEV (reference sequence). Trimming at V came to 5 bases and at J to 4 bases, leaving 2 bases not matched to a gene. The CDR3 contains 13 residues. The CDR3 sequence: CASSGQGVYEQYF. DNA of the CDR3: TGTGCCAGCAGTGGACAGGGGGTGTACGAGCAGTACTTC.

In DNA, the CDR3 is TGCGCCAGCAGCTTGGCCACAGGGTCCGTAGCCGGGGAGCTGTTTTTT. Translating gives CASSLATGSVAGELFF. The J gene is TRBJ2-2, the V gene TRBV5-1, with a tentative D call TRBD1 (6 bases). Germline values: CDR1 SGHRS, CDR2 YFSETQ. The length of the CDR3 is 16 residues. Trimming removed 0 bases at V and 6 bases at J, with 15 bases between. The variable domain in full, completed from reference TRBV5-1 and TRBJ2-2, reads KAGVTQTPRYLIKTRGQQVTLSCSPISGHRSVSWYQQTPGQGLQFLFEYFSETQRNKGNFPGRFSGRQFSNSRSEMNVSTLELGDSALYLCASSLATGSVAGELFFGEGSRLTVL.

The genes are TRBV5-1 and TRBJ2-5, with D uncertain. The DNA end lines up better with TRBJ2-7; the J call may be wrong. Germline V gives CDR1 SGHRS, CDR2 YFSETQ. This CDR3 contains 12 residues. CDR3 region: CASSFGAYEQYF. The CDR3 DNA sequence: TGCGCCAGCAGCTTTGGAGCCTACGAGCAGTACTTC.

As concerns this clone: Its ends do not fully match the called genes, so a read error is possible. The chain has TRBV6-5 and TRBJ2-7, with 7 bases fitting TRBD1. The germline CDR1 and CDR2 sequences are MNHEY and SVGAGI. CDR3 length equals 16 residues. CDR3 DNA sequence: TGTGCCAGCAGTTACCAGGACAGGCGGTACAACTACGCGCAGTACTTC. It specifies CASSYQDRRYNYAQYF.

The V call is TRBV27, the J call TRBJ1-2; D perhaps matches TRBD1 (6 bases). Trimming took off 5 bases at V and 4 bases at J, with 14 bases between the two ends. The germline V gene has CDR1 MNHEY and CDR2 SMNVEV (reference sequence). The CDR3 is 14 residues long. CDR3: CASSEDRRIYGYTF. The CDR3 DNA is TGTGCCAGCAGTGAAGACAGGCGTATCTATGGCTACACCTTC.

Turning to this clone: The junction differs from germline at one of its ends, possibly a read error. The J gene is TRBJ2-2, the V gene TRBV15, with a tentative D call TRBD2 (6 bases). Germline assignment: CDR1 LNHNV and CDR2 YYDKDF (reference sequence). This CDR3 is 16 amino acids long. CDR3 sequence reads: CATSRVPSPNTGGLFF. The CDR3 DNA follows: TGTGCCACCAGCAGAGTGCCCAGCCCCAACACCGGGGGGCTGTTTTTT.

V and J are TRBV6-5 and TRBJ2-7; perhaps TRBD1 as D (7 bases). CDR3 length: 12 amino acids. V was pared by 9 bases and J by 2 bases, with 11 bases between. Germline V gene sequence: CDR1 MNHEY, CDR2 SVGAGI. CDR3 loop: CASQGGTYEQYF. The CDR3 DNA is TGTGCCAGTCAGGGGGGCACCTACGAGCAGTACTTC.

This clone appeared once. The V gene is TRBV7-9, the J gene TRBJ2-1, with 14 bases aligning to TRBD2. Germline loops: CDR1 SEHNR, CDR2 FQNEAQ (reference sequence). This CDR3 contains 15 residues. The V and J ends lost 5 bases and 10 bases, in that order; junction bases with no gene match: 7. The CDR3 loop is CASSPRLAGGPEQFF. For the CDR3, the DNA is TGTGCCAGCAGCCCACGACTAGCGGGAGGGCCCGAGCAGTTCTTC.

The genes are TRBV7-3 and TRBJ2-3; maybe TRBD2 (7 bases). The V end was cut by 4 bases, the J end by 4 bases, with 18 bases between. The CDR3 totals 16 residues. Germline loops: CDR1 SGHTA, CDR2 FQGTGA. The CDR3 loop is CASSSNGGLLPDTQYF. CDR3 DNA sequence: TGTGCCAGCAGCTCAAACGGGGGGCTATTGCCAGATACGCAGTATTTT. Full variable domain (missing parts from reference TRBV7-3 and TRBJ2-3): GAGVSQTPSNKVTEKGKYVELRCDPISGHTALYWYRQSLGQGPEFLIYFQGTGAADDSGLPNDRFFAVRPEGSVSTLKIQRTERGDSAVYLCASSSNGGLLPDTQYFGPGTRLTVL.

This chain connects TRBV7-2 to TRBJ1-2, with 9 bases identical to TRBD1. Trimming took 5 bases from V and 4 from J; bases not matched to a gene: 8. The V gene's germline CDR1 is SGHTA and CDR2 FQGNSA. CDR3 length: 15 residues. This chain's CDR3 is CASSETGGGLYGYTF. The CDR3 nucleotides read TGTGCCAGCAGCGAGACAGGGGGAGGGCTCTATGGCTACACCTTC.

V gene TRBV5-1 combines with J gene TRBJ1-4; perhaps TRBD1 as D (6 bases). Trimming took 7 bases from V and 5 from J, leaving 21 bases between them. There are 16 residues in the CDR3. In germline, CDR1 is SGHRS, CDR2 YFSETQ. The CDR3 sequence is CASRLPLGGPNEKLFF. In DNA form, the CDR3 reads TGCGCCAGCCGACTCCCCTTAGGGGGACCGAATGAAAAACTGTTTTTT.

CDR3 amino acids: CASRRDRGTDTQYF. The CDR3, as DNA: TGTGCCAGCAGAAGGGACAGGGGAACAGATACGCAGTATTTT. This sequence joins TRBV6-5 and TRBJ2-3; 10 positions agree with TRBD1. CDR1 MNHEY and CDR2 SVGAGI come from the germline V gene. This CDR3 spans 14 amino acids. With V trimmed by 6 bases and J by 3 bases, 3 bases remained unmatched.

The V gene is TRBV4-1, the J gene TRBJ2-5, with a weak D call TRBD1 (7 bases). The germline V gene has CDR1 MGHRA and CDR2 YSYEKL. The CDR3 loop spans 16 amino acids. V dropped 0 bases and J dropped 5 bases, with 16 bases sitting between them. The chain's CDR3 is CASSQDGAGGWETQYF. CDR3 DNA sequence: TGCGCCAGCAGCCAAGATGGGGCAGGGGGGTGGGAGACCCAGTACTTC.

The count of this clone is one. The chain is built from TRBV4-3 and TRBJ1-2; maybe TRBD1 (5 bases). Germline CDR1 LGHNA, CDR2 YSLEER. This CDR3 spans 14 amino acids. V was trimmed by 6 bases and J by 5 bases, leaving 16 bases between them. CDR3 nucleotides: TGCGCCAGCAGTCCGGGAGGGGCAGAATATGGCTACACCTTC. Translating it yields CASSPGGAEYGYTF.

The rearrangement links TRBV7-6 to TRBJ2-7, with D possibly being TRBD1 (6 bases). V lost 3 bases, J lost 3 bases, and 9 bases lay in between. Per the germline V gene, CDR1 is SGHVS and CDR2 is FNYEAQ. The length of the CDR3 is 13 residues. The chain's CDR3 is CASSLGDNYEQYF. For the CDR3, the DNA is TGTGCCAGCAGCTTGGGGGACAACTACGAGCAGTACTTC.